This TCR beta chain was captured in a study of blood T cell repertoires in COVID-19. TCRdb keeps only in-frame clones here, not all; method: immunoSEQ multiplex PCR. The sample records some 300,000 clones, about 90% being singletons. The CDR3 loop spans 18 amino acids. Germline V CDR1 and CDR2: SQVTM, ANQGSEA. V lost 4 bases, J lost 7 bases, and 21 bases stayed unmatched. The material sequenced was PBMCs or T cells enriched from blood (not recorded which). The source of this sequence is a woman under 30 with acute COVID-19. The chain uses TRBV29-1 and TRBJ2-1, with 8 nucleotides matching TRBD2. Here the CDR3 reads CSVAGVRQAGRAVNEQFF. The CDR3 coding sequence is TGCAGCGTTGCCGGCGTAAGGCAGGCCGGGAGGGCCGTAAATGAGCAGTTCTTC.